Following are 23 T cell receptor beta chains from one sample sequenced in a study of shared clonotypes between healthy human individuals. The method was immunoSEQ multiplex PCR; TCRdb's version includes in-frame clones alone and lacks a portion of them. The sample has around 700,000 clones; 60% to 80% are singletons. Material: memory CD4+ T cells sorted from blood. The subset here: CD45RA-negative fraction. All receptors come from a woman aged 25 to 39 in good health.

The chain recombines TRBV2 with TRBJ1-2; 7 bases line up with TRBD1. This CDR3 comprises 14 residues. Germline V gene lookup returns CDR1 SNHLY and CDR2 FYNNEI. With 5 bases clipped from V and 4 bases from J, the junction kept 7 bases outside the gene matches. The CDR3 DNA follows: TGTGCCAGCAGTCGACAGGGTTTACTCTATGGCTACACCTTC. It codes for CASSRQGLLYGYTF.

This clone has more than one count but fewer than ten. The chain couples TRBV13 to TRBJ2-7; 10 nucleotides align to TRBD1. Germline loops: CDR1 PRHDT, CDR2 FYEKMQ (reference sequence). The CDR3 extends over 16 amino acids. The V gene end was trimmed by 0 bases and the J gene end by 4 bases; junction bases not matched to a gene: 6. CDR3 DNA: TGTGCCAGCAGCTTAGGCGGGACAGGGGCGCGGTACGAGCAGTACTTC. It specifies CASSLGGTGARYEQYF.

The V call is TRBV28, the J call TRBJ1-2, with no clear D. V lost 6 bases, J lost 7 bases, and 15 bases lay in between. This CDR3 has 13 residues. Germline V lookup: CDR1 MDHEN, CDR2 SYDVKM. CDR3 sequence: CASSRPAWGGYTF. For the CDR3, the DNA is TGTGCCAGCAGCCGTCCAGCTTGGGGTGGCTACACCTTC.

The chain uses TRBV5-1 and TRBJ2-7; D not resolved. Germline assignment: CDR1 SGHRS and CDR2 YFSETQ. The CDR3 has 14 amino acids. V lost 7 bases to trimming and J lost 1 base, with 15 bases between them. CDR3: CASSWADPSYEQYF. DNA of the CDR3: TGCGCCAGCTCCTGGGCAGATCCTTCCTACGAGCAGTACTTC.

This clone has only a few counts. The V call is TRBV25-1, the J call TRBJ2-7, with TRBD1 matching over 8 bases. The trim removed 5 bases at V and 4 bases at J, leaving 10 bases unmatched. Germline V gives CDR1 MGHDK, CDR2 SYGVNS. The CDR3 has 15 residues. The CDR3 reads CASSPGQGKTYEQYF. The CDR3 DNA is TGTGCCAGCAGTCCCGGACAGGGAAAGACGTACGAGCAGTACTTC.

The CDR3 nucleotides read TGTGCCAGCACCGAGGGGGGGTTCTCTGGAAACACCATATATTTT. The encoded protein is CASTEGGFSGNTIYF. The rearrangement joins TRBV2 to TRBJ1-3; perhaps TRBD1 as D (6 bases). Germline loops: CDR1 SNHLY, CDR2 FYNNEI. The CDR3 is 15 amino acids. Trimming shortened V by 7 bases and J by 0 bases, and 13 bases separated the two germline ends.

This chain links TRBV7-9 with TRBJ2-7, with 11 bases that match TRBD2. Germline CDR1 and CDR2: SEHNR and FQNEAQ (reference sequence). CDR3 length equals 15 residues. Trimming removed 4 bases from V and 4 bases from J; junction bases left unmatched: 6. The CDR3 nucleotides read TGTGCCAGCAGCTCCTCTAGCGGGAGGAGGTACGAGCAGTACTTC. This gives the protein CASSSSSGRRYEQYF. Looking up the rest from reference TRBV7-9 and TRBJ2-7 gives the full variable domain: DTGVSQNPRHKITKRGQNVTFRCDPISEHNRLYWYRQTLGQGPEFLTYFQNEAQLEKSRLLSDRFSAERPKGSFSTLEIQRTEQGDSAMYLCASSSSSGRRYEQYFGPGTRLTVT.

This rearrangement joins TRBV7-9 to TRBJ2-2; D is possibly TRBD1 (6 bases). Trimming left V 8 bases short and J 0 bases short, with 13 bases between. The CDR3 is made up of 15 amino acids. Looked up from germline, CDR1 is SEHNR and CDR2 is FQNEAQ (reference sequence). In nucleotides, the CDR3 is TGTGCCAGCCCCACGACAGGCCCGAACACCGGGGAGCTGTTTTTT. Protein product: CASPTTGPNTGELFF.

This chain joins TRBV6-5 and TRBJ2-5; 9 bases line up with TRBD1. Germline-derived CDR1 and CDR2 are MNHEY and SVGAGI. This CDR3 comprises 15 residues. V lost 5 bases, J lost 6 bases, and 10 bases stayed unmatched. CDR3 protein: CASSRRTGESKTQYF. CDR3 sequence (DNA): TGTGCCAGCAGTCGCCGGACAGGGGAATCGAAGACCCAGTACTTC.

As concerns this clone: In the same sample, other DNA sequences code for this CDR3. V usage is TRBV27 and J usage is TRBJ2-7, with TRBD1 matching over 8 bases. The V segment lost 6 bases and the J segment 6 bases; nucleotides outside the gene matches: 4. This CDR3 comprises 12 residues. Germline-derived CDR1 and CDR2 are MNHEY and SMNVEV (reference sequence). The CDR3 bases are TGTGCCAGCAGAGCCACAGGGGGCGAGCAGTACTTC. Residues: CASRATGGEQYF.

About this clone itself: The junction differs from germline at one of its ends, possibly a read error. The V and J genes are TRBV4-1 and TRBJ2-5; no clear D gene. The CDR3 spans 13 residues. Germline CDR1 reads MGHRA; CDR2 reads YSYEKL. CDR3 in DNA: TGCGCCAGCAGCAAAGACCTCTGGGAGACCCAGTACTTC. It codes for CASSKDLWETQYF.

This clone was detected only a few times. The V and J genes are TRBV7-9 and TRBJ1-1; D possibly corresponds to TRBD1 (6 bases). This CDR3 comprises 11 residues. Germline V gene lookup returns CDR1 SEHNR and CDR2 FQNEAQ (reference sequence). V dropped 8 bases and J dropped 9 bases, with 13 bases sitting between them. As DNA, the CDR3 is TGTGCCAGCGGAGCGGGGGGCAAAGCTTTCTTT. Translation gives CASGAGGKAFF.

The J gene is TRBJ1-1, the V gene TRBV5-5; D ambiguous. V gave up 1 base and J gave up 6 bases, with 13 bases separating them. CDR3 length: 14 amino acids. Germline assignment: CDR1 SGHKS and CDR2 YYEKEE (reference sequence). As DNA, the CDR3 is TGTGCCAGCAGCTTGTTCGCCCCGGAGGCTGAAGCTTTCTTT. Its translation: CASSLFAPEAEAFF.

This rearrangement joins TRBV27 to TRBJ2-1; TRBD1 is a possible D gene (5 bases). CDR3 length: 15 amino acids. Trimming stripped 2 bases from V and 0 bases from J, with 8 bases between. The germline V gene has CDR1 MNHEY and CDR2 SMNVEV (reference sequence). CDR3 amino acids: CASSLATASYNEQFF. The CDR3 DNA sequence: TGTGCCAGCAGTTTAGCGACAGCCTCCTACAATGAGCAGTTCTTC.

For the CDR3, the DNA is TGCGCCAGCAGCCAAGATGCCTGGAGCTCCTACGAGCAGTACTTC. Its translation: CASSQDAWSSYEQYF. The J gene is TRBJ2-7, the V gene TRBV4-1, with no clear D. Germline V lookup: CDR1 MGHRA, CDR2 YSYEKL. This CDR3 contains 15 residues. Trimming stripped 0 bases from V and 0 bases from J, with 9 bases between.

At least ten counts were recorded for this clone. Different DNA sequences within this sample yield the same CDR3. This rearrangement joins TRBV30 to TRBJ2-3; 8 bases match TRBD1. The V gene's germline CDR1 is GTSNPN and CDR2 SVGIG (reference sequence). CDR3 length equals 14 residues. V dropped 0 bases and J dropped 1; count of bases not matched to a gene: 0. CDR3 nucleotide sequence: TGTGCCTGGAGTGTACAGGGGGGCACAGATACGCAGTATTTT. This gives the protein CAWSVQGGTDTQYF.

This chain uses TRBV11-2 with TRBJ2-7, with a tentative D call TRBD1 (6 bases). Trimming took 5 bases from V and 3 from J, leaving 17 bases between them. This CDR3 spans 15 amino acids. The V gene's germline CDR1 is SGHAT and CDR2 FQNNGV. CDR3 coding DNA: TGTGCCAGCAGCCCAGGGGCTGGCGGAATCTACGAGCAGTACTTC. This sequence encodes CASSPGAGGIYEQYF.

The gene calls are TRBV4-1 and TRBJ2-7; 7 bases agree with TRBD1. The V gene end was trimmed by 1 base and the J gene end by 4 bases; junction bases not matched to a gene: 10. The CDR3 consists of 16 residues. Germline assignment: CDR1 MGHRA and CDR2 YSYEKL. The CDR3 is CASSQGRQGVRYEQYF. The DNA of the CDR3 is TGCGCCAGCAGCCAAGGACGACAGGGCGTAAGGTACGAGCAGTACTTC.

The chain uses TRBV7-8 and TRBJ2-5, with D possibly being TRBD1 (6 bases). The V end was cut by 6 bases, the J end by 2 bases, with 10 bases between. This CDR3 is built from 13 residues. Germline CDR1 reads SGHVS; CDR2 reads FQNEAQ. The CDR3 bases are TGTGCCAGCAGTAGGACAGTACAAGAGACCCAGTACTTC. It translates to CASSRTVQETQYF.

The chain has TRBV5-6 and TRBJ2-5; the match to TRBD1 covers 7 bases. V lost 2 bases and J lost 4; bases outside the gene matches: 5. This CDR3 has 14 amino acids. Per germline, CDR1 SGHDT and CDR2 YYEEEE. CDR3 nucleotides: TGTGCCAGCAGCTTCTTCCGGGACAGAGAGACCCAGTACTTC. Translating it yields CASSFFRDRETQYF.

Note on this clone: Other DNA sequences in this specimen translate into the identical CDR3. The gene calls are TRBV5-1 and TRBJ2-7; unclear D gene. CDR3 length: 13 residues. Germline CDR1 reads SGHRS; CDR2 reads YFSETQ. Trimming took 0 bases from V and 0 from J, leaving 4 bases between them. CDR3 in DNA: TGCGCCAGCAGCTTGGGCAGCTCCTACGAGCAGTACTTC. It is translated as CASSLGSSYEQYF.

The V and J genes are TRBV7-9 and TRBJ2-5; D may be TRBD1 (5 bases). Germline CDR1 and CDR2: SEHNR and FQNEAQ (reference sequence). The CDR3 spans 12 residues. Between the trimmed V and J ends, which lost 2 bases and 11 bases, there was a span of 12 bases. CDR3 amino acids: CASSLLQGAQYF. CDR3 coding DNA: TGTGCCAGCAGCTTATTGCAGGGCGCGCAGTACTTC.

The V and J genes are TRBV7-2 and TRBJ1-6; D is unclear. CDR1 is SGHTA, CDR2 FQGNSA, per germline. V gave up 1 base and J gave up 8 bases, with 6 bases separating them. There are 13 residues in the CDR3. The CDR3 DNA follows: TGTGCCAGCAGCTTAGAGAGGGATTCACCCCTCCACTTT. Protein product: CASSLERDSPLHF.